The entry below describes one T cell receptor beta chain. The data were taken from a study of identical twins. TCRdb passed the 5' RACE reads through MiXCR, listing each CDR3 protein once. The sample holds around 280,000 distinct CDR3 sequences, about 8.1% seen once. Germline V gene lookup returns CDR1 ENHRY and CDR2 SYGVKD. The CDR3 runs 15 residues. V shed 7 bases and J 3 bases; nucleotides not matched to a gene: 8. These data were also filed under a second study, of yellow fever vaccine responses in identical twins.

This receptor was taken from a woman aged 18 to 35 in good health. The V call is TRBV10-3, the J call TRBJ1-2; 10 positions match TRBD1. Input material: memory (CD45RO+) T cells sorted from blood. CDR3 residues: CAITDRDRGDYGYTF. CDR3 nucleotides: TGTGCCATCACCGACCGGGACAGGGGTGACTATGGCTACACCTTC.